Shown below are 25 T cell receptor beta chains from a single sample sequenced in a study of cytomegalovirus exposure and HLA in healthy donors. The PCR employed 60 Vbeta primers together with 13 Jbeta primers. Clones were read by immunoSEQ multiplex PCR, and TCRdb kept only the in-frame ones, dropping some. This table holds 160,000 or so clones, roughly 80% found once. The sample comprised PBMCs. The source is a woman aged 45-65 years in good health and CMV-seronegative.

The chain combines TRBV5-6 with TRBJ2-5, with 11 positions matching TRBD1. The CDR3 length is 16 residues. J gave up 4 bases and V 3 bases, and 8 bases lay outside the gene matches. The germline V gene has CDR1 SGHDT and CDR2 YYEEEE. CDR3 loop: CASSSLGQGAGETQYF. The CDR3 nucleotides read TGTGCCAGCAGCTCTCTTGGACAGGGGGCGGGAGAGACCCAGTACTTC. Together with reference TRBV5-6 and TRBJ2-5, the CDR3 gives the full variable domain: DAGVTQSPTHLIKTRGQQVTLRCSPKSGHDTVSWYQQALGQGPQFIFQYYEEEERQRGNFPDRFSGHQFPNYSSELNVNALLLGDSALYLCASSSLGQGAGETQYFGPGTRLLVL.

V usage is TRBV30 and J usage is TRBJ2-7; 11 positions match TRBD2. Trimming cost V 3 bases and J 7 bases; bases outside gene matches: 8. Per germline, CDR1 GTSNPN and CDR2 SVGIG (reference sequence). This CDR3 comprises 14 residues. The CDR3 loop reads CAWSRLAGSPEQYF. Written as DNA, the CDR3 is TGTGCCTGGAGCCGACTAGCGGGATCTCCTGAGCAGTACTTC. The full variable domain, its missing parts supplied by reference TRBV30 and TRBJ2-7, is SQTIHQWPATLVQPVGSPLSLECTVEGTSNPNLYWYRQAAGRGLQLLFYSVGIGQISSEVPQNLSASRPQDRQFILSSKKLLLSDSGFYLCAWSRLAGSPEQYFGPGTRLTVT.

The rearrangement links TRBV11-1 to TRBJ2-4; D remains ambiguous. The CDR3 covers 17 residues. Germline CDR1 reads SGHAT; CDR2 reads FQDESV (reference sequence). V was pared by 5 bases and J by 0 bases, with 17 bases between. This chain's CDR3 is CASSPGGSRGAKNIQYF. The CDR3 bases are TGTGCCAGCAGCCCGGGTGGGTCCAGAGGAGCCAAAAACATTCAGTACTTC. Drawing the rest from reference TRBV11-1 and TRBJ2-4, the complete variable domain is EAEVAQSPRYKITEKSQAVAFWCDPISGHATLYWYRQILGQGPELLVQFQDESVVDDSQLPKDRFSAERLKGVDSTLKIQPAELGDSAMYLCASSPGGSRGAKNIQYFGAGTRLSVL.

The chain joins TRBV28 to TRBJ1-4; D uncertain. This CDR3 is 14 amino acids long. Germline assignment: CDR1 MDHEN and CDR2 SYDVKM. V shed 3 bases and J shed 5 bases, with 10 bases lying between them. Here the CDR3 reads CASSLPPVNEKLFF. As DNA, the CDR3 is TGTGCCAGCAGTTTGCCTCCAGTCAATGAAAAACTGTTTTTT.

This clone was found a few times. The chain is built from TRBV7-8 and TRBJ2-7; 11 positions agree with TRBD2. Per the germline V gene, CDR1 is SGHVS and CDR2 is FQNEAQ. This CDR3 has 19 residues. V shed 1 base and J 2 bases; nucleotides not matched to a gene: 13. The CDR3 bases are TGTGCCAGCAGCTTAGTAACTAGCGGGAGTTTAAAATCCGCCTACGAGCAGTACTTC. The encoded protein is CASSLVTSGSLKSAYEQYF.

V and J are TRBV25-1 and TRBJ2-1, with 7 bases that match TRBD1. CDR3 length: 18 residues. In germline, CDR1 is MGHDK, CDR2 SYGVNS. V dropped 2 bases and J dropped 0; count of bases not matched to a gene: 10. CDR3 residues: CASSETLQGESSYNEQFF. The CDR3 nucleotides are TGTGCCAGCAGTGAAACCCTCCAGGGGGAGAGCTCCTACAATGAGCAGTTCTTC.

The V call is TRBV9, the J call TRBJ1-2, with TRBD1 matching over 7 bases. This CDR3 region has 14 residues. Trimming removed 3 bases from V and 3 bases from J; junction bases left unmatched: 5. Germline V CDR1 and CDR2: SGDLS, YYNGEE. Here the CDR3 DNA reads TGTGCCAGCAGCGCGAACAGGGGCGACTATGGCTACACCTTC. Its translation: CASSANRGDYGYTF.

The chain combines TRBV5-4 with TRBJ2-3; 8 nucleotides line up with TRBD2. Trimming removed 1 base from V and 8 bases from J; junction bases left unmatched: 9. The CDR3 runs 15 residues. CDR1 SGHNT and CDR2 YYREEE come from the germline V gene (reference sequence). The CDR3 region has the DNA TGTGCCAGCAGCTTGCCACTAGCGGTCCCCGGTACGCAGTATTTT. It codes for CASSLPLAVPGTQYF.

The rearrangement links TRBV2 to TRBJ1-2, with 7 nucleotides matching TRBD1. CDR3 size: 13 residues. Unmatched junction bases numbered 5, after V lost 4 bases and J lost 6 bases. Looked up from germline, CDR1 is SNHLY and CDR2 is FYNNEI. This CDR3 reads CASSGGQSDGYTF. CDR3 in DNA: TGTGCCAGCAGTGGGGGACAGAGTGATGGCTACACCTTC.

V gene TRBV27 combines with J gene TRBJ2-7; 7 nucleotides match TRBD1. In germline, CDR1 is MNHEY, CDR2 SMNVEV (reference sequence). The length of the CDR3 is 13 residues. V was clipped by 3 bases and J by 5 bases; unmatched bases: 4. CDR3 loop: CASSLRGPHEQYF. The CDR3 region has the DNA TGTGCCAGCAGTTTGAGGGGGCCCCACGAGCAGTACTTC.

The V and J genes are TRBV5-1 and TRBJ2-2; D possibly corresponds to TRBD2 (5 bases). Trimming removed 2 bases from V and 3 bases from J, with 8 bases in between. The V gene's germline CDR1 is SGHRS and CDR2 YFSETQ. This CDR3 is built from 14 residues. This CDR3 reads CASSFRADTGELFF. The DNA for the CDR3 is TGCGCCAGCAGCTTTAGAGCGGACACCGGGGAGCTGTTTTTT.

The chain is built from TRBV6-6 and TRBJ1-3; 7 bases agree with TRBD1. Germline trimming cut 10 bases from V and 3 bases from J; bases unmatched to any gene: 6. This CDR3 has 13 residues. Per the germline V gene, CDR1 is MNHNY and CDR2 is SVGAGI (reference sequence). The CDR3 DNA reads as TGTGCCACCTTAGGGGGCGGTGGAAACACCATATATTTT. This sequence encodes CATLGGGGNTIYF.

The chain couples TRBV4-1 to TRBJ2-7; 7 bases align to TRBD1. The CDR3 length is 14 residues. Germline V lookup: CDR1 MGHRA, CDR2 YSYEKL. J gave up 5 bases and V 2 bases, and 6 bases lay outside the gene matches. The CDR3 nucleotides are TGCGCCAGCAGCCAAAAAGGGGGCGCAGACGAGCAGTACTTC. Amino acids: CASSQKGGADEQYF.

The V call is TRBV10-2, the J call TRBJ2-3; 16 nucleotides agree with TRBD2. The CDR3 runs 17 residues. The germline gives CDR1 WSHSY, CDR2 SAAADI. V shed 6 bases and J 3 bases; nucleotides not matched to a gene: 6. CDR3 in amino acids: CASRGLAGGRGTDTQYF. The CDR3 bases are TGCGCCAGCAGGGGACTAGCGGGAGGGCGCGGTACAGATACGCAGTATTTT.

The chain employs TRBV4-1 and TRBJ1-2; possibly TRBD1 for D (6 bases). Trimming removed 7 bases at V and 6 bases at J, with 21 bases between. The germline gives CDR1 MGHRA, CDR2 YSYEKL. The CDR3 spans 15 residues. CDR3 coding DNA: TGCGCCAGCACCTCTCCCCCGGGGGGGGCGAATGGCTACACCTTC. This codes for CASTSPPGGANGYTF.

The rearrangement joins TRBV5-4 to TRBJ2-5; 7 positions agree with TRBD2. Unmatched junction bases numbered 5, after V lost 0 bases and J lost 9 bases. CDR3 length equals 13 residues. Germline V gene lookup returns CDR1 SGHNT and CDR2 YYREEE (reference sequence). The CDR3, as DNA: TGTGCCAGCAGCTTGGCCGGGGGAGGGGCCCAGTACTTC. Amino acids: CASSLAGGGAQYF.

This sequence joins TRBV2 and TRBJ1-5; no clear D. The CDR3 sequence is 14 residues long. CDR1 is SNHLY and CDR2 is FYNNEI in the germline V gene. V was cut by 2 bases and J by 5 bases, with 10 bases left in between. The CDR3 reads CASSERRADQPQHF. The CDR3 DNA reads as TGTGCCAGCAGTGAAAGGAGGGCGGATCAGCCCCAGCATTTT.

The chain links TRBV7-6 to TRBJ1-1, with TRBD1 matching over 12 bases. The CDR3 is 16 amino acids. Germline V gene lookup returns CDR1 SGHVS and CDR2 FNYEAQ. The V gene end was trimmed by 4 bases and the J gene end by 5 bases; junction bases not matched to a gene: 8. This CDR3 reads CASSSAWDRGRTEAFF. CDR3 nucleotides: TGTGCCAGCAGCTCGGCATGGGACAGGGGGCGGACTGAAGCTTTCTTT. The full variable domain, with the rest looked up from reference TRBV7-6 and TRBJ1-1, is GAGVSQSPRYKVTKRGQDVALRCDPISGHVSLYWYRQALGQGPEFLTYFNYEAQQDKSGLPNDRFSAERPEGSISTLTIQRTEQRDSAMYRCASSSAWDRGRTEAFFGQGTRLTVV.

This clone was observed a handful of times. The V call is TRBV10-3, the J call TRBJ2-7; perhaps TRBD1 as D (6 bases). Trimming pared 11 bases from V and 5 bases from J, leaving 13 bases between. The germline V gene encodes CDR1 ENHRY and CDR2 SYGVKD. The CDR3 runs 11 residues. CDR3 coding DNA: TGTGCCGCACAGGGAATTAACGAGCAGTACTTC. This codes for CAAQGINEQYF.

The table lists this clone with a count of one. This chain links TRBV30 with TRBJ1-5; TRBD1 might be the D (5 bases). CDR3 size: 13 residues. CDR1 and CDR2 (germline): GTSNPN, SVGIG (reference sequence). V was clipped by 3 bases and J by 2 bases, with 8 bases between them. CDR3 amino acids: CAWSREGNQPQHF. The DNA of the CDR3 is TGTGCCTGGAGCAGGGAAGGCAATCAGCCCCAGCATTTT.

This clone was detected once. The V gene is TRBV7-3, the J gene TRBJ2-3; 8 positions match TRBD2. The CDR3 has 14 residues. Germline V gene sequence: CDR1 SGHTA, CDR2 FQGTGA. J gave up 8 bases and V 1 base, and 5 bases lay outside the gene matches. The CDR3 sequence: CASSLSGGPSTQYF. CDR3 in DNA: TGTGCCAGCAGCTTAAGCGGGGGGCCAAGTACGCAGTATTTT.

CDR3 sequence: CASSQGREAYNEQFF. The CDR3 bases are TGTGCCAGCAGCCAAGGGCGGGAGGCCTACAATGAGCAGTTCTTC. The chain uses TRBV14 and TRBJ2-1; 8 nucleotides agree with TRBD2. The CDR3 sequence is 15 residues long. Germline CDR1 is SGHDN and CDR2 is FVKESK. V lost 1 base, J lost 2 bases, and 1 base stayed unmatched.

The genes are TRBV9 and TRBJ2-7; 7 nucleotides match TRBD2. Germline V gives CDR1 SGDLS, CDR2 YYNGEE. The CDR3 runs 15 residues. With 7 bases clipped from V and 3 bases from J, the junction kept 13 bases outside the gene matches. The CDR3, as DNA: TGTGCCAGCGGGGGGGGAAACTCTTCTTTCTACGAGCAGTACTTC. It codes for CASGGGNSSFYEQYF.

The DNA of the CDR3 is TGTGCCAGTAGTATTCAGCGGGAGGTTTGGACCGGGGAGCTGTTTTTT. Protein sequence: CASSIQREVWTGELFF. The chain recombines TRBV19 with TRBJ2-2; 9 nucleotides line up with TRBD2. The J segment lost 5 bases and the V segment lost 3 bases, leaving 7 bases of the junction unmatched. The V gene's germline CDR1 is LNHDA and CDR2 SQIVND (reference sequence). The CDR3 totals 16 residues.

V gene TRBV15 combines with J gene TRBJ2-1, with D possibly matching TRBD2 (6 bases). The V gene lost 5 bases and the J gene lost 6 bases, with 17 bases spanning the gap. Germline loops: CDR1 LNHNV, CDR2 YYDKDF (reference sequence). The CDR3 length is 15 residues. CDR3 nucleotides: TGTGCCACCAGCGTGAGACTAGGAGGGTTCAATGAGCAGTTCTTC. This sequence encodes CATSVRLGGFNEQFF. The entire variable domain, with the rest obtained from reference TRBV15 and TRBJ2-1, is as follows: DAMVIQNPRYQVTQFGKPVTLSCSQTLNHNVMYWYQQKSSQAPKLLFHYYDKDFNNEADTPDNFQSRRPNTSFCFLDIRSPGLGDTAMYLCATSVRLGGFNEQFFGPGTRLTVL.